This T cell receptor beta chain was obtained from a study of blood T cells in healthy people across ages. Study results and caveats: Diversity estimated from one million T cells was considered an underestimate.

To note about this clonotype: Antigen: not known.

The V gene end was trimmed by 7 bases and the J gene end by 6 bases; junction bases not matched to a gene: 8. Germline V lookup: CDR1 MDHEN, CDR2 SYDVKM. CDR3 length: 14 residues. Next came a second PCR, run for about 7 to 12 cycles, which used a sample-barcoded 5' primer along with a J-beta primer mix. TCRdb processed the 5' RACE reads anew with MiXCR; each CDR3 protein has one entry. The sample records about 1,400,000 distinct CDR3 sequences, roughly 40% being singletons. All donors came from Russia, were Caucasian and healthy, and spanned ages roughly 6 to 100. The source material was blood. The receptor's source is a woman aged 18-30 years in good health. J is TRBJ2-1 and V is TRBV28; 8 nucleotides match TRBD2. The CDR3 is CASIWRGDLNEQFF. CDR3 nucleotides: TGTGCCAGCATATGGCGGGGGGATCTCAATGAGCAGTTCTTC.